A selection of T cell receptor beta chains follows, all from one sample in a study of shared clonotypes between healthy human individuals. Measured with immunoSEQ multiplex PCR; TCRdb has only the in-frame clones, and not every one. The data show 2 million or so clones, with approximately 95% seen just once and roughly 1% held by the top ten. Sample: naive CD8+ T cells sorted from blood. Every receptor here comes from a man aged 18 to 29 in good health. Both conserved end residues are part of each CDR3. The D gene is left open where the match is weak. The size entry is marked missing in some rows and otherwise reads once, few, many or a size class.

D gene	V gene	J gene	clone size	CDR3 protein	CDR3 DNA
-	TRBV18	TRBJ1-5	few	CASSPVSHGGNQPQHF	TGTGCCAGCTCACCAGTTTCTCATGGGGGCAATCAGCCCCAGCATTTT
-	TRBV2	TRBJ2-2	-	CASSVGVTGELFF	TGTGCCAGCAGTGTAGGGGTCACCGGGGAGCTGTTTTTT
-	TRBV5-4	TRBJ1-1	-	CASSGGRPNTEAFF	TGTGCCAGCAGCGGGGGACGGCCGAACACTGAAGCTTTCTTT
-	TRBV7-6	TRBJ2-5	-	CASSPYPGREFQETQYF	TGTGCCAGCAGCCCGTACCCCGGCAGGGAATTCCAAGAGACCCAGTACTTC
-	TRBV27	TRBJ2-1	-	CASSLGRYNEQFF	TGTGCCAGCAGTTTAGGGCGGTACAATGAGCAGTTCTTC
-	TRBV6-5	TRBJ1-6	-	CASTPQGGSPLHF	TGTGCCAGCACCCCCCAGGGTGGATCACCCCTCCACTTT
-	TRBV7-9	TRBJ2-7	-	CASSQGRGPPEQYF	TGTGCCAGCAGCCAGGGACGGGGGCCCCCCGAGCAGTACTTC
TRBD2	TRBV5-1	TRBJ2-1	-	CASSLTSGGPSSYNEQFF	TGCGCCAGCAGCCTAACTAGCGGGGGGCCGAGCTCCTACAATGAGCAGTTCTTC
TRBD2	TRBV7-2	TRBJ2-7	-	CASSPGGSYEQYF	TGTGCCAGCAGCCCGGGGGGAAGTTACGAGCAGTACTTC
-	TRBV5-1	TRBJ2-7	-	CASSFQGGYEQYF	TGCGCCAGCAGCTTCCAGGGGGGTTACGAGCAGTACTTC
-	TRBV6-5	TRBJ2-7	-	CASSSDGYEQYF	TGTGCCAGCAGTTCAGACGGCTACGAGCAGTACTTC
-	TRBV11-2	TRBJ1-2	-	CASSLPTGPSNYGYTF	TGTGCCAGCAGCTTGCCGACAGGCCCCTCTAACTATGGCTACACCTTC
-	TRBV5-1	TRBJ2-5	-	CASSLGWGQETQYF	TGCGCCAGCAGCTTGGGATGGGGGCAAGAGACCCAGTACTTC
-	TRBV4-3	TRBJ2-1	-	CASSQDRAGSYNEQFF	TGCGCCAGCAGCCAAGACAGGGCAGGATCCTACAATGAGCAGTTCTTC
-	TRBV29-1	TRBJ2-1	-	CSVRHGSYNEQFF	TGCAGCGTTCGACACGGGTCCTACAATGAGCAGTTCTTC
TRBD2	TRBV6-5	TRBJ2-2	-	CASSYSTSGHTGELFF	TGTGCCAGCAGTTACTCGACTAGCGGCCACACCGGGGAGCTGTTTTTT
TRBD1	TRBV5-1	TRBJ1-2	-	CASGLPSETGNYGYTF	TGCGCCAGCGGACTCCCTTCGGAGACAGGGAACTATGGCTACACCTTC
-	TRBV11-2	TRBJ2-7	-	CASSLDSLHYEQYF	TGTGCCAGCAGCTTAGATTCCCTGCACTACGAGCAGTACTTC
TRBD1	TRBV6-6	TRBJ2-1	-	CASSRQGIPYNEQFF	TGTGCCAGCAGTCGACAGGGAATCCCTTACAATGAGCAGTTCTTC
-	TRBV6-5	TRBJ2-7	-	CASSPGTGSNEQYF	TGTGCCAGCAGTCCAGGCACAGGGAGCAACGAGCAGTACTTC
-	TRBV6-5	TRBJ2-5	-	CASSYSTGWGETQYF	TGTGCCAGCAGTTACTCGACGGGTTGGGGGGAGACCCAGTACTTC
-	TRBV10-1	TRBJ2-4	-	CASPSATGVESKNIQYF	TGCGCCAGCCCTTCCGCGACAGGCGTGGAGTCCAAAAACATTCAGTACTTC
TRBD1	TRBV30	TRBJ1-6	-	CAWSPGQGSSPLHF	TGTGCCTGGAGTCCCGGACAGGGGAGTTCACCCCTCCACTTT
-	TRBV10-3	TRBJ2-3	-	CAIRAGDTDTQYF	TGTGCCATCAGGGCCGGGGACACAGATACGCAGTATTTT
-	TRBV5-6	TRBJ1-6	once	CASSPGGGALHF	TGTGCCAGCAGCCCCGGGGGGGGAGCCCTCCACTTT
TRBD1	TRBV6-5	TRBJ2-1	once	CASWAGTGYNEQFF	TGTGCCAGCTGGGCCGGGACAGGGTACAATGAGCAGTTCTTC
-	TRBV27	TRBJ2-1	-	CASSLGRVFYNEQFF	TGTGCCAGCAGTTTGGGTAGGGTTTTCTACAATGAGCAGTTCTTC
-	TRBV5-6	TRBJ2-3	-	CASSSWGRLKNLGSDTQYF	TGTGCCAGCAGCTCCTGGGGTAGACTTAAGAACTTAGGGTCAGATACGCAGTATTTT
-	TRBV27	TRBJ1-6	-	CASSLVGIGSPLHF	TGTGCCAGCAGTTTAGTGGGCATTGGTTCACCCCTCCACTTT
-	TRBV7-9	TRBJ1-3	-	CASSRDTIYF	TGTGCCAGCAGCAGGGACACCATATATTTT
-	TRBV11-2	TRBJ1-6	once	CASSALASYNSPLHF	TGTGCCAGCAGCGCTCTAGCCTCCTATAATTCACCCCTCCACTTT
-	TRBV9	TRBJ2-3	once	CASSARQGTDTQYF	TGTGCCAGCAGCGCCCGACAGGGCACAGATACGCAGTATTTT
-	TRBV7-9	TRBJ2-3	-	CASSPTWIRDTDTQYF	TGTGCCAGCAGCCCAACGTGGATCAGAGACACAGATACGCAGTATTTT
-	TRBV5-6	TRBJ2-4	-	CASSPVGSKDIQYF	TGTGCCAGCAGCCCCGTCGGAAGTAAAGACATTCAGTACTTC
-	TRBV5-1	TRBJ1-6	-	CASSLVQGRMGSSYNSPLHF	TGCGCCAGCAGCTTGGTTCAGGGACGAATGGGAAGCTCCTATAATTCACCCCTCCACTTT
-	TRBV28	TRBJ2-7	-	CASSLGGSSYEQYF	TGTGCCAGCAGTTTAGGGGGCTCGTCCTACGAGCAGTACTTC
-	TRBV4-1	TRBJ1-1	-	CASSQVASLNTEAFF	TGCGCCAGCAGCCAAGTGGCCAGTTTGAACACTGAAGCTTTCTTT
-	TRBV2	TRBJ2-7	-	CASYSGEGSYEQYF	TGTGCCAGCTACTCAGGGGAGGGCTCCTACGAGCAGTACTTC
TRBD1	TRBV18	TRBJ2-7	once	CASSLPGQIYEQYF	TGTGCCAGCTCACTTCCGGGACAGATCTACGAGCAGTACTTC
-	TRBV5-1	TRBJ2-1	-	CASSLGDLFEQFF	TGCGCCAGCAGCTTGGGGGACCTATTTGAGCAGTTCTTC
-	TRBV7-8	TRBJ2-7	-	CASTSSIGGLSDEQYF	TGTGCCAGCACCTCCTCGATTGGGGGGTTGTCGGACGAGCAGTACTTC
-	TRBV6-5	TRBJ2-3	-	CASSYSPYTDTQYF	TGTGCCAGCAGTTACTCCCCGTACACAGATACGCAGTATTTT
-	TRBV11-2	TRBJ1-1	few	CASSPRAHLNTEAFF	TGTGCCAGCTCTCCTCGGGCACATTTGAACACTGAAGCTTTCTTT
TRBD2	TRBV11-2	TRBJ2-7	-	CASSSSGGLGSYEQYF	TGTGCCAGCAGCAGCTCGGGGGGGCTTGGATCCTACGAGCAGTACTTC
-	TRBV7-9	TRBJ2-2	-	CASSPPSGITGELFF	TGTGCCAGCAGCCCCCCCTCGGGGATCACCGGGGAGCTGTTTTTT
TRBD2	TRBV29-1	TRBJ2-5	-	CSESEYGTTEETQYF	TGCAGCGAAAGTGAATACGGGACTACCGAAGAGACCCAGTACTTC
-	TRBV5-1	TRBJ2-7	once	CASSYDDIIDPQDEQYF	TGCGCCAGCAGCTATGACGACATCATCGATCCTCAGGACGAGCAGTACTTC
-	TRBV13	TRBJ2-7	-	CASSLAQSPYEQYF	TGTGCCAGCAGCTTAGCCCAAAGCCCCTACGAGCAGTACTTC
-	TRBV13	TRBJ2-6	-	CASMWEGANVLTF	TGTGCCAGCATGTGGGAAGGGGCCAACGTCCTGACTTTC
TRBD2	TRBV7-9	TRBJ2-7	-	CASSGPGLAGVSVYEQYF	TGTGCCAGCAGTGGGCCGGGACTAGCGGGAGTCTCTGTCTACGAGCAGTACTTC
-	TRBV11-2	TRBJ2-1	-	CASSFDVSSYNEQFF	TGTGCCAGCAGTTTCGACGTTAGCTCCTACAATGAGCAGTTCTTC
TRBD1	TRBV6-5	TRBJ1-6	-	CASSSTTGVKSPLHF	TGTGCCAGCAGTTCCACTACAGGGGTGAAATCACCCCTCCACTTT
-	TRBV29-1	TRBJ2-7	-	CSVEDPYGDSYEQYF	TGCAGCGTTGAAGATCCGTACGGGGACTCCTACGAGCAGTACTTC
-	TRBV4-1	TRBJ2-2	once	CASSQEGRGNTGELFF	TGCGCCAGCAGCCAAGAAGGCCGGGGGAACACCGGGGAGCTGTTTTTT
-	TRBV4-1	TRBJ1-1	-	CASSPRVVTEAFF	TGCGCCAGCAGCCCCAGGGTGGTCACTGAAGCTTTCTTT
-	TRBV9	TRBJ2-3	few	CASSVGGSTDTQYF	TGTGCCAGCAGCGTAGGGGGCAGCACAGATACGCAGTATTTT
TRBD2	TRBV4-3	TRBJ2-7	-	CASSQGRAGTSYEQYF	TGCGCCAGCAGCCAAGGAAGAGCGGGAACATCCTACGAGCAGTACTTC
-	TRBV27	TRBJ2-7	-	CASSSHPAGEQYF	TGTGCCAGCAGTTCTCATCCCGCGGGGGAGCAGTACTTC
-	TRBV5-6	TRBJ1-2	-	CASSLGGNGYTF	TGTGCCAGCTCCCTCGGAGGAAATGGCTACACCTTC
-	TRBV5-6	TRBJ2-4	-	CASSLAEGAHGNIQYF	TGTGCCAGCAGCTTAGCGGAGGGGGCCCATGGAAACATTCAGTACTTC